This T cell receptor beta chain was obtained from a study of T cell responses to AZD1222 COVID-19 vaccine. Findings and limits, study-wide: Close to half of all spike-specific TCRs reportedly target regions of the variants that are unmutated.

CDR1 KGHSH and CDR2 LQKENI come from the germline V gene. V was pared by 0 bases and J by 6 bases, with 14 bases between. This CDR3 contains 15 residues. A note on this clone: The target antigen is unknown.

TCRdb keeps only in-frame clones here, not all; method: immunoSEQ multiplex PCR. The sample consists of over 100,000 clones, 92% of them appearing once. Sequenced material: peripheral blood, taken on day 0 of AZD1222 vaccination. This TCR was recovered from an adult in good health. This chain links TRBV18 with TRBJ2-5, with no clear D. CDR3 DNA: TGTGCCAGCTCACCACCGGAAGTCCCTTTCAAGACCCAGTACTTC. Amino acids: CASSPPEVPFKTQYF.